The next 32 T cell receptor beta chains were all read from a single sample in a study of metastatic and nonmetastatic thyroid tumors. With MiXCR, TCRdb called clones anew from the PCR reads. The sample shows roughly 18,000 clones, 29% of them seen only once. Patients had received no treatment of any kind before thyroid surgery. The specimen sequenced was tumor tissue. These receptor sequences come from a female donor with papillary thyroid cancer or a benign thyroid nodule (not recorded which). Some clones in this sample may be carry-over from other donors' samples.

The rearrangement links TRBV2 to TRBJ2-1; D might be TRBD1 (5 bases). The CDR3 spans 14 residues. V was cut by 4 bases and J by 0 bases, with 7 bases left in between. Per germline, CDR1 SNHLY and CDR2 FYNNEI. The CDR3: CASSGQNSYNEQFF. The CDR3 coding sequence is TGTGCCAGCAGTGGACAGAACTCCTACAATGAGCAGTTCTTC.

CDR3 protein: CASNSQGQGPISYGYTF. The DNA for the CDR3 is TGTGCCAGCAATTCCCAGGGACAGGGGCCCATCAGCTATGGCTACACCTTC. The genes are TRBV28 and TRBJ1-2; 10 bases map to TRBD1. The CDR3 loop spans 17 amino acids. Germline CDR1 and CDR2: MDHEN and SYDVKM. V was clipped by 7 bases and J by 4 bases; unmatched bases: 15.

This clone showed up just once. The J gene is TRBJ2-5, the V gene TRBV6-1; 9 bases align to TRBD2. V dropped 7 bases and J dropped 4; count of bases not matched to a gene: 16. This CDR3 contains 17 residues. Germline CDR1 and CDR2: MNHNS and SASEGT. Written as DNA, the CDR3 is TGTGCCAGCACTCCAAGGGTCAGGTTAGCGGGAGTAGAGACCCAGTACTTC. Protein: CASTPRVRLAGVETQYF.

This clone is deemed medium-sized (0.01 to 0.1%). The gene calls are TRBV20-1 and TRBJ1-1, with D possibly matching TRBD1 (5 bases). Trimming left V 4 bases short and J 0 bases short, with 9 bases between. The CDR3 has 13 residues. Germline lookup yields CDR1 DFQATT and CDR2 SNEGSKA (reference sequence). The CDR3 DNA reads as TGCAGTGCTAAGAGGGGAATGAACACTGAAGCTTTCTTT. Its protein is CSAKRGMNTEAFF.

This clone was seen a handful of times. CDR3 loop: CASSETSSRGQFF. CDR3 sequence (DNA): TGTGCCAGCAGTGAGACCTCCAGCCGGGGGCAGTTCTTC. The chain uses TRBV6-1 and TRBJ2-1, with TRBD2 as a possible D gene (5 bases). With 3 bases removed from V and 12 bases from J, the gap between germline ends came to 15 bases. Germline V lookup: CDR1 MNHNS, CDR2 SASEGT. The CDR3 covers 13 residues.

This clone was observed a few times. The V gene is TRBV12-3 or TRBV12-4, the J gene TRBJ2-7; 8 positions agree with TRBD2. The CDR3 spans 15 residues. V lost 1 base to trimming and J lost 0 bases; unmatched junction nucleotides: 2. The CDR3 here is CASSLGGGHSYEQYF. CDR3 nucleotide sequence: TGTGCCAGCAGTTTAGGCGGGGGGCACTCCTACGAGCAGTACTTC.

This clone has at least ten counts. A read error is possible here, since a much larger clone lies one base away. Additional DNA sequences in this sample encode the identical CDR3. In DNA form, the CDR3 reads TGTGCTAGCAGCCTTACAGGGGCCGGTGGGGAGACCCAGTACTTC. It translates to CASSLTGAGGETQYF. This chain links TRBV7-7 with TRBJ2-5; TRBD1 agrees at 7 bases. The CDR3 covers 15 residues. Germline CDR1 is SSHAT and CDR2 is FNYEAQ (reference sequence).

This clone was detected many times. For the CDR3, the DNA is TGCGCCAGCAGCCGGCGGACAGGGGAAGATGAAAAACTGTTTTTT. Translation: CASSRRTGEDEKLFF. This chain uses TRBV4-1 with TRBJ1-4; 9 bases agree with TRBD1. The CDR3 is 15 amino acids. Trimming removed 4 bases from V and 6 bases from J; junction bases left unmatched: 6. Germline V gives CDR1 MGHRA, CDR2 YSYEKL.

This sequence joins TRBV20-1 and TRBJ2-7; the D gene is possibly TRBD1 (6 bases). The germline V and J ends were trimmed by 6 bases and 3 bases, with 9 bases remaining between them. The CDR3 loop spans 11 amino acids. The V gene's germline CDR1 is DFQATT and CDR2 SNEGSKA (reference sequence). DNA for the CDR3: TGCAGTGCCAAGGGACACTACGAGCAGTACTTC. Encoded protein: CSAKGHYEQYF.

V gene TRBV28 combines with J gene TRBJ1-2, with 11 positions matching TRBD1. After removal of 6 bases from V and 6 bases from J, the junction contained 12 bases not matched to a gene. From germline, CDR1 is MDHEN and CDR2 SYDVKM. There are 16 residues in the CDR3. CDR3 sequence (DNA): TGTGCCAGCAGCCTGGACAGGGGGCATGAGTTTGATGGCTACACCTTC. This codes for CASSLDRGHEFDGYTF.

This rearrangement joins TRBV27 to TRBJ2-1; 13 bases line up with TRBD2. This CDR3 is 14 amino acids long. V was pared by 6 bases and J by 5 bases, with 1 base of the junction left unmatched. The germline V gene encodes CDR1 MNHEY and CDR2 SMNVEV (reference sequence). Here the CDR3 reads CASRGLAGNNEQFF. CDR3 coding DNA: TGTGCCAGCAGGGGACTAGCGGGGAACAATGAGCAGTTCTTC.

This clone was counted a few times. DNA of the CDR3: TGTGCCAGCAGTTACAGGGGGCGGTCACCCCTCCACTTT. It encodes CASSYRGRSPLHF. The V call is TRBV28, the J call TRBJ1-6; 9 positions agree with TRBD1. The germline V gene has CDR1 MDHEN and CDR2 SYDVKM. The CDR3 contains 13 residues. V was clipped by 4 bases and J by 10 bases; unmatched bases: 2. The complete variable domain, with remaining parts taken from reference TRBV28 and TRBJ1-6, reads DVKVTQSSRYLVKRTGEKVFLECVQDMDHENMFWYRQDPGLGLRLIYFSYDVKMKEKGDIPEGYSVSREKKERFSLILESASTNQTSMYLCASSYRGRSPLHFGNGTRLTVT.

This clone was seen many times. The chain is built from TRBV20-1 and TRBJ2-4, with 12 nucleotides matching TRBD2. CDR1 and CDR2 (germline): DFQATT, SNEGSKA (reference sequence). The CDR3 has 14 amino acids. V shed 5 bases, J shed 6 bases, and the junction held 5 bases outside the gene matches. Here the CDR3 DNA reads TGCAGTGCTCCCCAGACTAGCGGGGGAAACATTCAGTACTTC. It yields the protein CSAPQTSGGNIQYF.

This clone is medium-sized within its sample. This chain links TRBV2 with TRBJ2-2; 10 positions match TRBD2. The trim removed 4 bases at V and 5 bases at J, leaving 10 bases unmatched. The CDR3 consists of 17 residues. CDR1 and CDR2 from the germline V gene are SNHLY and FYNNEI. This CDR3 reads CASSVRGAGGRTGELFF. CDR3 in DNA: TGTGCCAGCAGTGTCCGAGGAGCGGGAGGGCGAACCGGGGAGCTGTTTTTT.

The table lists this clone with a few counts. The V and J genes are TRBV24-1 and TRBJ2-1; 9 nucleotides agree with TRBD2. This CDR3 contains 16 residues. V shed 2 bases and J 7 bases; nucleotides not matched to a gene: 8. From germline, CDR1 is KGHDR and CDR2 SFDVKD. This CDR3 reads CATSDWGGRATNEQFF. In DNA form, the CDR3 reads TGTGCCACCAGTGATTGGGGCGGGAGGGCCACGAATGAGCAGTTCTTC.

By sample share, this clone is medium-sized. This chain links TRBV6-2 or TRBV6-3 with TRBJ2-1; possible D gene TRBD2, 7 bases. CDR1 is MNHEY and CDR2 is SVGEGT in the germline V gene. There are 15 residues in the CDR3. Trimming cost V 6 bases and J 7 bases, with 19 bases left between them. CDR3 DNA sequence: TGTGCCAGCAGAGCCTGGAGGGGGGGGAAAAATGAGCAGTTCTTC. This translates into CASRAWRGGKNEQFF.

The sample holds a few counts of this clone. V and J are TRBV7-6 and TRBJ1-1, with unresolved D. Germline V gene sequence: CDR1 SGHVS, CDR2 FNYEAQ. V was trimmed by 2 bases and J by 6 bases, leaving 7 bases between them. The CDR3 extends over 12 amino acids. The CDR3: CASSLPDAEAFF. The DNA of the CDR3 is TGTGCCAGCAGCTTACCGGACGCTGAAGCTTTCTTT.

This chain links TRBV4-1 with TRBJ2-6; no firm D call. The CDR3 consists of 15 residues. Germline lookup yields CDR1 MGHRA and CDR2 YSYEKL. Trimming removed 1 base from V and 7 bases from J, with 11 bases in between. CDR3 amino acids: CASSQGRDVANVLTF. The CDR3 DNA follows: TGCGCCAGCAGCCAAGGTAGAGATGTTGCCAACGTCCTGACTTTC.

This clone rates as medium-sized. The chain couples TRBV7-2 to TRBJ2-7, with D perhaps given as TRBD1 or TRBD2 (5 bases each). Trimming took off 8 bases at V and 5 bases at J, with 16 bases between the two ends. This CDR3 comprises 13 residues. Germline CDR1 SGHTA, CDR2 FQGNSA. CDR3 coding DNA: TGTGCCAGCCGCTGGGGGTCCCAGGACGAGCAGTACTTC. Protein: CASRWGSQDEQYF. Complete variable domain (other parts from reference TRBV7-2 and TRBJ2-7): GAGVSQSPSNKVTEKGKDVELRCDPISGHTALYWYRQSLGQGLEFLIYFQGNSAPDKSGLPSDRFSAERTGGSVSTLTIQRTQQEDSAVYLCASRWGSQDEQYFGPGTRLTVT.

This rearrangement joins TRBV10-2 to TRBJ1-1; 10 nucleotides agree with TRBD1. The CDR3 loop spans 17 amino acids. V lost 5 bases and J lost 2; bases outside the gene matches: 11. In germline, CDR1 is WSHSY, CDR2 SAAADI. The CDR3 spells CASSYGTGTGVNTEAFF. The CDR3 DNA follows: TGCGCCAGCAGTTACGGTACCGGGACAGGGGTTAACACTGAAGCTTTCTTT.

This clone is categorized as medium-sized. The rearrangement links TRBV19 to TRBJ1-2; TRBD1 agrees at 7 bases. V shed 1 base and J 6 bases; nucleotides not matched to a gene: 8. This CDR3 comprises 15 residues. The V gene's germline CDR1 is LNHDA and CDR2 SQIVND (reference sequence). CDR3 bases: TGTGCCAGTAGTATAGTGGCCAGGGGGAATAATGGCTACACCTTC. It translates to CASSIVARGNNGYTF. The entire variable domain, with the rest obtained from reference TRBV19 and TRBJ1-2, is as follows: DGGITQSPKYLFRKEGQNVTLSCEQNLNHDAMYWYRQDPGQGLRLIYYSQIVNDFQKGDIAEGYSVSREKKESFPLTVTSAQKNPTAFYLCASSIVARGNNGYTFGSGTRLTVV.

Ten or more counts support this clone. The V gene is TRBV6-1, the J gene TRBJ1-2; D gene ambiguous. The CDR3 covers 12 residues. Trimming shortened V by 5 bases and J by 8 bases, and 12 bases separated the two germline ends. Germline V gives CDR1 MNHNS, CDR2 SASEGT. CDR3 sequence: CASSPRGFGYTF. The CDR3 bases are TGTGCCAGCAGTCCCCGAGGGTTCGGCTACACCTTC.

Ten or more counts support this clone. Other DNA sequences in this specimen translate into the identical CDR3. The chain combines TRBV29-1 with TRBJ1-2; maybe TRBD1 (5 bases). The CDR3 length is 11 residues. Trimming pared 0 bases from V and 10 bases from J, leaving 9 bases between. CDR1 and CDR2 (germline): SQVTM, ANQGSEA. The CDR3 sequence: CSVEEGRAYTF. The DNA for the CDR3 is TGCAGCGTTGAAGAAGGCAGGGCCTACACCTTC.

By proportion, this clone is medium-sized. The DNA for the CDR3 is TGCGCCAGCAGCGCGGCGGCTAGCGGATACTACGAGCAGTACTTC. It codes for CASSAAASGYYEQYF. This sequence joins TRBV5-1 and TRBJ2-7; 7 nucleotides agree with TRBD2. Germline CDR1 is SGHRS and CDR2 is YFSETQ. This CDR3 has 15 residues. J gave up 3 bases and V 4 bases, and 10 bases lay outside the gene matches.

This clone was seen just once. The J gene is TRBJ2-1, the V gene TRBV20-1, with TRBD2 matching over 11 bases. The ends lost 3 bases at V and 6 bases at J; junction bases unmatched: 7. The CDR3 extends over 15 amino acids. Germline V gene data show CDR1 as DFQATT and CDR2 as SNEGSKA (reference sequence). The CDR3 sequence: CSARSSGRLSNEQFF. CDR3 DNA: TGCAGTGCTAGGTCTAGCGGGAGGCTCTCCAATGAGCAGTTCTTC.

This clone has ten or more counts. The chain couples TRBV29-1 to TRBJ2-7; TRBD1 matches 9 bases. Germline V lookup: CDR1 SQVTM, CDR2 ANQGSEA. This CDR3 has 14 residues. V shed 2 bases and J 5 bases; nucleotides not matched to a gene: 7. CDR3 sequence: CSVESRQGVNEQYF. For the CDR3, the DNA is TGCAGCGTTGAATCCCGACAGGGGGTGAACGAGCAGTACTTC.

The chain carries TRBV13 and TRBJ2-7; D possibly corresponds to TRBD2 (6 bases). V dropped 4 bases and J dropped 4 bases, with 11 bases sitting between them. Germline loops: CDR1 PRHDT, CDR2 FYEKMQ (reference sequence). This CDR3 contains 13 residues. The CDR3 here is CASSSSRGYEQYF. Written as DNA, the CDR3 is TGTGCCAGCAGCTCCTCTCGGGGGTACGAGCAGTACTTC.

This clone has more than one count but fewer than ten. The chain combines TRBV12-3 or TRBV12-4 with TRBJ2-6; no clear D gene. Trimming removed 4 bases at V and 6 bases at J, with 10 bases between. This CDR3 is built from 14 residues. The CDR3 loop is CASSSISMANVLTF. In DNA, the CDR3 is TGTGCCAGCAGTTCCATTTCAATGGCCAACGTCCTGACTTTC.

This clone has just a few counts. This rearrangement joins TRBV6-2 or TRBV6-3 to TRBJ1-1; 9 positions agree with TRBD1. The CDR3 consists of 14 residues. V gave up 1 base and J gave up 5 bases; unmatched junction bases: 2. The germline V gene has CDR1 MNHEY and CDR2 SVGEGT. CDR3: CASSYWDRETEAFF. The CDR3, as DNA: TGTGCCAGCAGTTACTGGGACAGGGAGACTGAAGCTTTCTTT.

This clone is categorized as medium-sized. The V gene is TRBV28, the J gene TRBJ1-1; TRBD1 matches 7 bases. CDR3 length: 16 residues. The junction had 6 bases not matched to a gene; V was cut back by 2 bases and J by 0 bases. Germline values: CDR1 MDHEN, CDR2 SYDVKM. The DNA of the CDR3 is TGTGCCAGCAGTTTAAGCGAGGGGGCCATGAACACTGAAGCTTTCTTT. Amino acid sequence: CASSLSEGAMNTEAFF.

This clone was detected many times. The DNA for the CDR3 is TGTGCCAGCAGCGTATATCTGGGGGCGGGCACCGGGGAGCTGTTTTTT. It translates to CASSVYLGAGTGELFF. The chain employs TRBV9 and TRBJ2-2; TRBD1 is a possible D gene (6 bases). Germline V gene data show CDR1 as SGDLS and CDR2 as YYNGEE. V was cut by 1 base and J by 4 bases, with 14 bases left in between. This CDR3 has 16 residues.

With regard to this clone: It is likely a read error, because the conserved phenylalanine at the end of the CDR3 is missing. The chain joins TRBV20-1 to TRBJ1-1, with 7 bases aligning to TRBD1. CDR3 size: 15 residues. Trimming at V came to 0 bases and at J to 1 base, leaving 5 bases not matched to a gene. From germline, CDR1 is DFQATT and CDR2 SNEGSKA (reference sequence). CDR3 coding DNA: TGCAGTGCTAGAGAAGGCTGGGACAGGAACACTGAAGCTTTCCTT. It yields the protein CSAREGWDRNTEAFL.